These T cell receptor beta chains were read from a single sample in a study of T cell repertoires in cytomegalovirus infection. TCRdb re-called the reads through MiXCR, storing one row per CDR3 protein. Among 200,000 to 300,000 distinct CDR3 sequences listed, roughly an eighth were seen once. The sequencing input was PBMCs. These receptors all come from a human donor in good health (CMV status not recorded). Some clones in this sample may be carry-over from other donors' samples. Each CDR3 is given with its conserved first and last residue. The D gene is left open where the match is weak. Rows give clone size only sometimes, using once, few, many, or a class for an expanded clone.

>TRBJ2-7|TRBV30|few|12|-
TGTGCCTCTAAGACGGGACCCTACGAGCAGTACTTC
CASKTGPYEQYF
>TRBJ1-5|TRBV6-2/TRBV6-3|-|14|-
TGTGCCAGCAGTTACGGACAGTTCAATCAGCCCCAGCATTTT
CASSYGQFNQPQHF
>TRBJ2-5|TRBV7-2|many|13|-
TGTGCCAGCAGCGTGACAGGTCTGGCGACCCAGTACTTC
CASSVTGLATQYF
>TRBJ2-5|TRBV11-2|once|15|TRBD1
TGTGCCAGCAGCTTCGCTACACAGGGGGGAGAGACCCAGTACTTC
CASSFATQGGETQYF
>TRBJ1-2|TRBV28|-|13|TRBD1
TGTGCCAGCACCCTGACAGGGGTGAAAGGCTACACCTTC
CASTLTGVKGYTF
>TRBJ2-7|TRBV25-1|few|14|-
TGTGCCAGCAGTGATCCTACAGGGTATAGTGAGCAGTACTTC
CASSDPTGYSEQYF
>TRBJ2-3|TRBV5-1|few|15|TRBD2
TGCGCCAGCAGCTTTCCCAGCGGGACGACAGATACGCAGTATTTT
CASSFPSGTTDTQYF
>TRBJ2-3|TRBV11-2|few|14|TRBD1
TGTGCCAGCAGCGCTGACAGGGAAAGAGATACGCAGTATTTT
CASSADRERDTQYF
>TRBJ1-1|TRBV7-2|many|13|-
TGTGCCAGCAGCTTAGCGGCGGGGGCTAGGGCTTTCTTT
CASSLAAGARAFF
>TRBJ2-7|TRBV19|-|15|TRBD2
TGTGCCAGTAGTCCCGGGACTAGCGGAGTATACGAGCAGTACTTC
CASSPGTSGVYEQYF
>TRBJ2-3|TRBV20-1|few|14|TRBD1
TGCAGTGCCCAGGGACAGGGGGCAACAGATACGCAGTATTTT
CSAQGQGATDTQYF
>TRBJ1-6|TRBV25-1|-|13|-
TGTGCCAGCGGACCTCAGGGGAGGTCACCCCTCCACTTT
CASGPQGRSPLHF
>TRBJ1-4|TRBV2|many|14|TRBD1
TGTGCCAGCACCCTACAGGGGGCTAATGAAAAACTGTTTTTT
CASTLQGANEKLFF
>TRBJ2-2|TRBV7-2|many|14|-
TGTGCCAGCAGCTTATCTGGGAACACCGGGGAGCTGTTTTTT
CASSLSGNTGELFF
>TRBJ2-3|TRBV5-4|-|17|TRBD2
TGTGCCAGCAGCATCCGACTAGCGGGAGGTAGCACAGATACGCAGTATTTT
CASSIRLAGGSTDTQYF
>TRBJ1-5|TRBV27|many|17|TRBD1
TGTGCCAGCAGTTCACTAACGGACAGGTATAGCAATCAGCCCCAGCATTTT
CASSSLTDRYSNQPQHF
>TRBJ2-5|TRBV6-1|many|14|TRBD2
TGTGCCAGCAGGGTTACGGGAGGCGGAGAGACCCAGTACTTC
CASRVTGGGETQYF
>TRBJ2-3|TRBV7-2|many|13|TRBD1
TGTGCGCGTCGGGACAGGGGCACAGATACGCAGTATTTT
CARRDRGTDTQYF
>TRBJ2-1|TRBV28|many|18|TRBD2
TGTGCCAGCAGCCCGGGACTAGCGGGAGGAGGTAAATACAATGAGCAGTTCTTC
CASSPGLAGGGKYNEQFF
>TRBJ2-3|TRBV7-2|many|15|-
TGTGCCAGCAGCCCCACTATTCCCCGCACAGATACGCAGTATTTT
CASSPTIPRTDTQYF
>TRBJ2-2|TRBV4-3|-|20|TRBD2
TGCGCCAGCAGCCTCCTTCCTCCGGGTAGCGGGAGAATAGATACCGGGGAGCTGTTTTTT
CASSLLPPGSGRIDTGELFF
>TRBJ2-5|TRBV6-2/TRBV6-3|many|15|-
TGTGCCAGCAGCCCCCACCGACTCCTCCAAGAGACCCAGTACTTC
CASSPHRLLQETQYF
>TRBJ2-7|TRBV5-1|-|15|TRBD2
TGCGCCAGCAGCTTTTTAGCGGGTAGGACGAACGAGCAGTACTTC
CASSFLAGRTNEQYF
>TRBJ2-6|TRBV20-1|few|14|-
TGCAGTGCTTACCGTAGCTCTGGGGCCAACGTCCTGACTTTC
CSAYRSSGANVLTF
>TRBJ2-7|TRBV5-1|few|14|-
TGCGCCAGCAGCGAATCGGACCCACATAGAGAGCAGTACTTC
CASSESDPHREQYF
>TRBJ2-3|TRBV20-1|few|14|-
TGCAGTGCCCTCACCTCTAGCGGCACAGATACGCAGTATTTT
CSALTSSGTDTQYF
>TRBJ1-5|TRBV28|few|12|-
TGTGCCAGCAGATCAGGGAGTCAGCCCCAGCATTTT
CASRSGSQPQHF
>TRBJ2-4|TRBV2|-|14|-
TGTGCCAGCAGTGGATTGGGGCCCAAAAACATTCAGTACTTC
CASSGLGPKNIQYF
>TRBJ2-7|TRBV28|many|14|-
TGTGCCAGCAGTCTGGGGGTAACCTCCTACGAGCAGTACTTC
CASSLGVTSYEQYF
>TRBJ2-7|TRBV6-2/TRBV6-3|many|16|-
TGTGCCAGCAACCCTCTGGCGGGGTCAATCTCCTACGAGCAGTACTTC
CASNPLAGSISYEQYF
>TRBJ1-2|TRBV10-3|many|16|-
TGTGCCATCAGTGAGTCGACTGGCGGAGGGAGGTATGGCTACACCTTC
CAISESTGGGRYGYTF
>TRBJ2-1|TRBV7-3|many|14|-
TGTGCCAGCAGCTTAAATCCGGCAAGGAATGAGCAGTTCTTC
CASSLNPARNEQFF
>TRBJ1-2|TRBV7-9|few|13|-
TGTGCCAGCAGCCAAGGTGACAGTTCGGACTGCACCTTC
CASSQGDSSDCTF
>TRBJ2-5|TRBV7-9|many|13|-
TGTGCCAGCAGCCCCAATGCCCAAGAGACCCAGTACTTC
CASSPNAQETQYF
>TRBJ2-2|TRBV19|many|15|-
TGTGCCACCAAGAAAGACACCCGGAGCACCGGGGAGCTGTTTTTT
CATKKDTRSTGELFF
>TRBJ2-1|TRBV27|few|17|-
TGTGCCAGCAGTCCCTGGGAGTGGGAGCCGCCCTACAATGAGCAGTTCTTC
CASSPWEWEPPYNEQFF
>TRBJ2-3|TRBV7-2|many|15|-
TGTGCCAGCAGCTTTGGTAGGACAGTAACAGATACGCAGTATTTT
CASSFGRTVTDTQYF
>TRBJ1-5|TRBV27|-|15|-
TGTGCCAGCAGTTTAGTCGGGACGAGCAATCAGCCCCAGCATTTT
CASSLVGTSNQPQHF
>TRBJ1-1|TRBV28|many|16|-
TGTGCCAGCAGCCAAGGACCCTCCCACCAGAACACTGAAGCTTTCTTT
CASSQGPSHQNTEAFF
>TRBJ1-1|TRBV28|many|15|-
TGTGCCAGCAGTGGATTGATCGGACACAACACTGAAGCTTTCTTT
CASSGLIGHNTEAFF
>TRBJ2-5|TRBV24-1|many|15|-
TGTGCCACCAGTGATCCACAGGGAGGGCGAGAGACCCAGTACTTC
CATSDPQGGRETQYF
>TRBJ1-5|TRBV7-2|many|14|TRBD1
TGTGCCAGCAGCTCCCAGGACAGGGGCCAGCCCCAGCATTTT
CASSSQDRGQPQHF
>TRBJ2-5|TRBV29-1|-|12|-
TGCAGCGTTGACATATCTGGGGAGACCCAGTACTTC
CSVDISGETQYF
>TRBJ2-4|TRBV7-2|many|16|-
TGTGCCAGCAGCCTACGACTGGGGGACCTAAAAAACATTCAGTACTTC
CASSLRLGDLKNIQYF
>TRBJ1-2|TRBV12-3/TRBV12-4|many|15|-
TGTGCCAGCACCTCCCGACAGGCCAGGGAGTATGGCTACACCTTC
CASTSRQAREYGYTF
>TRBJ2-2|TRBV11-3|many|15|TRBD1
TGTGCCAGCAGCTACCCACAGGGGACGGGCGGGGAGCTGTTTTTT
CASSYPQGTGGELFF
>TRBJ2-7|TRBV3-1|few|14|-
TGTGCCAGCAGCCAAAGCGGGCGGAGGGACGAGCAGTACTTC
CASSQSGRRDEQYF
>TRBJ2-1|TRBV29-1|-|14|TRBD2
TGCAGCGAGCGGTCAGCTAGCGGCCCCAATGAGCAGTTCTTC
CSERSASGPNEQFF
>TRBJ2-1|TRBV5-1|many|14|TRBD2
TGCGCCAGCAGCGGAACTAGCGGGACTGGAGAGCAGTTCTTC
CASSGTSGTGEQFF
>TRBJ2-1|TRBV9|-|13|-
TGTGCCAGCAGCGTAGATCTGGCCAATGAGCAGTTCTTC
CASSVDLANEQFF
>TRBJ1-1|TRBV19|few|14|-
TGTGCCAGTAGTATACTGGGACGGAACACTGAAGCTTTCTTT
CASSILGRNTEAFF